The 19 T cell receptor beta chains below were found in one sample sequenced in a study of graft-versus-host responses after intestinal transplantation. No antigen has been assigned to these receptors. Libraries were prepared by immunoSEQ multiplex PCR; TCRdb keeps only in-frame clonotypes and omits some of them. The sample records about 90,000 clones, about 87% being singletons. This sample comprised unstimulated CD4+ T cells sorted from spleen or lymph node cells, obtained before transplant. These receptors all stem from a human donor who was the organ donor for an intestinal transplant.

The V and J genes are TRBV6-6 and TRBJ2-7; TRBD1 might be the D (6 bases). The CDR3 runs to 13 residues. Germline V gives CDR1 MNHNY, CDR2 SVGAGI (reference sequence). V lost 2 bases and J lost 6, with 11 bases in between. The DNA of the CDR3 is TGTGCCAGCAGTTACACAGGGCAGGGCGAGCAGTACTTC. Protein: CASSYTGQGEQYF.

The chain is built from TRBV7-2 and TRBJ2-7, with TRBD2 matching 8 bases. The V gene end was trimmed by 1 base and the J gene end by 2 bases; junction bases not matched to a gene: 7. CDR1 is SGHTA and CDR2 is FQGNSA in the germline V gene. CDR3 length equals 16 residues. CDR3 amino acids: CASSLGGTRATYEQYF. CDR3 DNA sequence: TGTGCCAGCAGCTTAGGGGGGACTAGGGCTACCTACGAGCAGTACTTC.

This chain uses TRBV7-2 with TRBJ2-7; D gene unclear. CDR3 size: 14 residues. Germline CDR1 SGHTA, CDR2 FQGNSA. V lost 3 bases, J lost 4 bases, and 13 bases lay in between. In nucleotides, the CDR3 is TGTGCCAGCAGCTTTTCGCCGGGTGGGTACGAGCAGTACTTC. Its protein product is CASSFSPGGYEQYF.

This chain joins TRBV7-9 and TRBJ1-1; tentatively, D is TRBD1 (5 bases). The V end was cut by 5 bases, the J end by 3 bases, with 10 bases between. The germline CDR1 and CDR2 sequences are SEHNR and FQNEAQ (reference sequence). There are 13 residues in the CDR3. The CDR3 is CASSITGYTEAFF. As DNA, the CDR3 is TGTGCCAGCAGCATAACAGGTTACACTGAAGCTTTCTTT.

This clone was seen only once. The chain combines TRBV7-6 with TRBJ2-3; 8 bases line up with TRBD2. The germline CDR1 and CDR2 sequences are SGHVS and FNYEAQ. The CDR3 extends over 16 amino acids. After removal of 1 base from V and 2 bases from J, the junction contained 5 bases not matched to a gene. The DNA for the CDR3 is TGTGCCAGCAGCTTAGGAATAGCGGGGAACACAGATACGCAGTATTTT. As protein: CASSLGIAGNTDTQYF.

V and J are TRBV5-7 and TRBJ1-5; D remains unclear. TRBV5-7 is treated as an ORF (open reading frame) with a function not yet certain. The CDR3 is made up of 17 amino acids. V lost 2 bases and J lost 0, with 15 bases in between. The CDR3, as DNA: TGTGCCAGCAGCTTCCCTGCGCGCCTCTATAGCAATCAGCCCCAGCATTTT. Translated: CASSFPARLYSNQPQHF.

This chain joins TRBV4-2 and TRBJ2-1, with 7 nucleotides matching TRBD1. There are 16 residues in the CDR3. V lost 2 bases and J lost 2; bases outside the gene matches: 6. Germline values: CDR1 LGHNA, CDR2 YNFKEQ. CDR3: CASSQRSGTAYNEQFF. The CDR3 nucleotides read TGTGCCAGCAGCCAACGGTCCGGGACAGCCTACAATGAGCAGTTCTTC.

In its sample, this clone was seen a few times. The CDR3 sequence is CASSNRTGANSPLHF. The CDR3 region has the DNA TGTGCCAGCAGCAACCGGACAGGGGCTAATTCACCCCTCCACTTT. The gene calls are TRBV11-1 and TRBJ1-6; 9 bases line up with TRBD1. Germline V gene sequence: CDR1 SGHAT, CDR2 FQDESV (reference sequence). J lost 6 bases, V lost 5 bases, and 5 bases had no gene match. The CDR3 consists of 15 residues.

The CDR3, as DNA: TGCGCCAGCAGCTCAACTAGCGGGGGATACAATGAGCAGTTCTTC. It encodes CASSSTSGGYNEQFF. This chain connects TRBV5-1 to TRBJ2-1, with 11 bases aligning to TRBD2. There are 15 residues in the CDR3. CDR1 SGHRS and CDR2 YFSETQ come from the germline V gene. Trimming at V came to 3 bases and at J to 4 bases, leaving 3 bases not matched to a gene.

This chain uses TRBV6-6 with TRBJ1-3; TRBD1 agrees at 9 bases. CDR3 length: 16 residues. Per the germline V gene, CDR1 is MNHNY and CDR2 is SVGAGI (reference sequence). Trimming removed 2 bases from V and 2 bases from J; junction bases left unmatched: 4. CDR3 DNA: TGTGCCAGCAGTTACCCACAGGGGGCGCCTGGAAACACCATATATTTT. The encoded protein is CASSYPQGAPGNTIYF.

In its sample, this clone was seen a few times. This chain connects TRBV5-6 to TRBJ2-7; 8 bases agree with TRBD1. This CDR3 comprises 17 residues. Germline CDR1 and CDR2: SGHDT and YYEEEE. Trimming cost V 2 bases and J 2 bases; bases outside gene matches: 12. The CDR3 DNA is TGTGCCAGCAGCTTACAGTTGACAGGGGACATCGCCTACGAGCAGTACTTC. Translating it yields CASSLQLTGDIAYEQYF.

Here the CDR3 reads CASSPQETGAGYTF. DNA for the CDR3: TGTGCCAGCTCACCACAGGAGACAGGGGCTGGCTACACCTTC. This chain uses TRBV18 with TRBJ1-2, with 8 positions matching TRBD1. V was clipped by 1 base and J by 7 bases; unmatched bases: 5. CDR1 and CDR2 from the germline V gene are KGHSH and LQKENI. The CDR3 covers 14 residues.

The CDR3 sequence is CASSEYNEQFF. The CDR3 nucleotides are TGTGCCAGTAGTGAGTACAATGAGCAGTTCTTC. The chain joins TRBV19 to TRBJ2-1; D call uncertain. Germline V lookup: CDR1 LNHDA, CDR2 SQIVND (reference sequence). The CDR3 has 11 amino acids. The V and J ends lost 5 bases and 4 bases respectively, with 3 bases between them.

The chain employs TRBV11-3 and TRBJ2-3; 8 bases map to TRBD2. J was trimmed by 2 bases and V by 1 base; bases with no gene match: 5. CDR1 and CDR2 from the germline V gene are SGHNT and YENEEA. The CDR3 is 16 amino acids. This CDR3 reads CASSLGSGGLTDTQYF. In DNA, the CDR3 is TGTGCCAGCAGCTTAGGCAGCGGGGGCCTCACAGATACGCAGTATTTT.

This clone has only one observation. The chain has TRBV6-5 and TRBJ2-7; possible D gene TRBD2, 6 bases. The CDR3 has 15 residues. Per germline, CDR1 MNHEY and CDR2 SVGAGI. Between the trimmed V and J ends, which lost 10 bases and 1 base, there was a span of 20 bases. CDR3 nucleotides: TGTGCCACGGTCCCTCTAGCGTCGCTTTCCTACGAGCAGTACTTC. This translates into CATVPLASLSYEQYF.

This clone showed up just once. The genes are TRBV11-2 and TRBJ2-7; 13 bases fit TRBD2. Trimming cost V 5 bases and J 3 bases; bases outside gene matches: 13. Germline CDR1 reads SGHAT; CDR2 reads FQNNGV. The CDR3 has 18 amino acids. CDR3 sequence (DNA): TGTGCCAGCAGCCCAAGACTAGGGACTAGCGGGGTATACTACGAGCAGTACTTC. Translation gives CASSPRLGTSGVYYEQYF.

CDR3 in amino acids: CASSEFLLGEQFF. DNA of the CDR3: TGTGCCAGCAGTGAGTTCCTACTAGGTGAGCAGTTCTTC. The genes are TRBV6-1 and TRBJ2-1; possibly TRBD2 for D (5 bases). This CDR3 has 13 residues. Germline lookup yields CDR1 MNHNS and CDR2 SASEGT. The V gene lost 3 bases and the J gene lost 9 bases, with 12 bases spanning the gap.

The chain uses TRBV2 and TRBJ2-1; 11 bases line up with TRBD2. Trimming at V came to 6 bases and at J to 3 bases, leaving 4 bases not matched to a gene. The germline V gene has CDR1 SNHLY and CDR2 FYNNEI. CDR3 length equals 15 residues. CDR3 in amino acids: CASRGLAGRYNEQFF. The CDR3 DNA reads as TGTGCCAGCAGAGGACTAGCGGGCCGCTACAATGAGCAGTTCTTC.

As concerns this clone: The sample has other DNA sequences that encode this CDR3 too. V usage is TRBV18 and J usage is TRBJ2-7; 9 nucleotides agree with TRBD1. Losses at the gene ends were 3 bases for V and 2 bases for J; bases not matched to a gene: 2. CDR1 and CDR2 (germline): KGHSH, LQKENI. The CDR3 consists of 14 residues. For the CDR3, the DNA is TGTGCCAGCTCACCGAGACAGGGGGCCTACGAGCAGTACTTC. This translates into CASSPRQGAYEQYF. Looking up the rest from reference TRBV18 and TRBJ2-7 gives the full variable domain: NAGVMQNPRHLVRRRGQEARLRCSPMKGHSHVYWYRQLPEEGLKFMVYLQKENIIDESGMPKERFSAEFPKEGPSILRIQQVVRGDSAAYFCASSPRQGAYEQYFGPGTRLTVT.